Presented here are 23 T cell receptor beta chains from one specimen sequenced in a study of blood T cell repertoires in COVID-19. Here immunoSEQ multiplex PCR was the method, and the copy in TCRdb shows in-frame clones only, minus some. The sample holds around 390,000 clones; about 83% are singletons and the top ten take roughly 9.4%. Material for sequencing was PBMCs or T cells enriched from blood (not recorded which). Source of these receptors: a woman aged 50 to 60 who had recovered from COVID-19.

The rearrangement joins TRBV2 to TRBJ2-7; D may be TRBD1 (6 bases). CDR3 size: 14 residues. Between the trimmed V and J ends, which lost 3 bases and 1 base, there was a span of 10 bases. The germline V gene encodes CDR1 SNHLY and CDR2 FYNNEI. CDR3 nucleotide sequence: TGTGCCAGCAGTGACCTCAGGGGATCCTACGAGCAGTACTTC. The encoded protein is CASSDLRGSYEQYF.

The CDR3 is CASSTAQDSPARKAFF. In nucleotides, the CDR3 is TGTGCCAGCAGCACGGCTCAAGACTCGCCCGCGAGGAAAGCTTTCTTT. The chain carries TRBV7-2 and TRBJ1-1; D is ambiguous. With 5 bases removed from V and 9 bases from J, the gap between germline ends came to 25 bases. Looked up from germline, CDR1 is SGHTA and CDR2 is FQGNSA. The CDR3 runs 16 residues.

The chain joins TRBV7-9 to TRBJ2-2, with TRBD1 identical over 10 bases. V shed 11 bases and J 6 bases; nucleotides not matched to a gene: 9. The CDR3 totals 14 residues. CDR1 SEHNR and CDR2 FQNEAQ come from the germline V gene (reference sequence). The CDR3 DNA is TGTGCCGTTCTCCCGGGACAGGGGTCCGGGGAGCTGTTTTTT. It yields the protein CAVLPGQGSGELFF. The full variable domain, with the rest looked up from reference TRBV7-9 and TRBJ2-2, is DTGVSQNPRHKITKRGQNVTFRCDPISEHNRLYWYRQTLGQGPEFLTYFQNEAQLEKSRLLSDRFSAERPKGSFSTLEIQRTEQGDSAMYLCAVLPGQGSGELFFGEGSRLTVL.

V gene TRBV6-2 or TRBV6-3 combines with J gene TRBJ2-2; 8 nucleotides line up with TRBD1. This CDR3 has 13 residues. Germline trimming cut 6 bases from V and 6 bases from J; bases unmatched to any gene: 3. From germline, CDR1 is MNHEY and CDR2 SVGEGT. The CDR3 DNA reads TGTGCCAGCAGCAGACAGGGGTCCGGGGAGCTGTTTTTT. Protein sequence: CASSRQGSGELFF.

The CDR3 DNA reads TGTGCCACCAGTGATCCTAAAGCGGGGACCCACTCTAGCACAGATACGCAGTATTTT. Translation: CATSDPKAGTHSSTDTQYF. The chain joins TRBV24-1 to TRBJ2-3; 7 bases align to TRBD2. V was pared by 3 bases and J by 0 bases, with 14 bases of the junction left unmatched. The CDR3 length is 19 residues. From germline, CDR1 is KGHDR and CDR2 SFDVKD.

The chain carries TRBV10-3 and TRBJ2-3; the match to TRBD2 covers 8 bases. CDR1 is ENHRY, CDR2 SYGVKD, per germline. CDR3 size: 15 residues. Trimming cost V 10 bases and J 2 bases; bases outside gene matches: 11. The DNA for the CDR3 is TGTGCCAGCGTACGGGGGGGGGCTTCCACAGATACGCAGTATTTT. Amino acids: CASVRGGASTDTQYF.

The chain uses TRBV19 and TRBJ1-5, with TRBD1 as a possible D gene (6 bases). V lost 4 bases to trimming and J lost 0 bases, with 13 bases between them. Germline lookup yields CDR1 LNHDA and CDR2 SQIVND (reference sequence). The CDR3 is 16 residues long. CDR3: CASSTQGFSSNQPQHF. The CDR3 DNA reads TGTGCCAGTAGTACCCAGGGGTTTAGTAGCAATCAGCCCCAGCATTTT.

The chain recombines TRBV12-3 or TRBV12-4 with TRBJ1-2; TRBD1 matches 7 bases. The trim removed 11 bases at V and 4 bases at J, leaving 10 bases unmatched. The CDR3 totals 13 residues. The CDR3 nucleotides are TGTGCCTGCGGCGTAGGGGGCGGCTATGGCTACACCTTC. Its protein is CACGVGGGYGYTF.

The V and J genes are TRBV6-5 and TRBJ1-6; 8 nucleotides line up with TRBD1. Germline CDR1 MNHEY, CDR2 SVGAGI. The CDR3 sequence is 14 residues long. Trimming took 6 bases from V and 10 from J; bases not matched to a gene: 8. The CDR3, as DNA: TGTGCCAGCAGCACAGACAGGGGTCACTCACCCCTCCACTTT. It codes for CASSTDRGHSPLHF.

The chain couples TRBV4-3 to TRBJ2-1; D is perhaps TRBD1 (5 bases). There are 17 residues in the CDR3. The ends were cut back, 4 bases at V and 0 bases at J, with 16 bases in the middle. Germline loops: CDR1 LGHNA, CDR2 YSLEER. The CDR3 here is CASSRETRGASYNEQFF. CDR3 nucleotides: TGCGCCAGCAGCCGAGAAACAAGGGGCGCCTCCTACAATGAGCAGTTCTTC.

The CDR3 protein is CASSLKGALSYGYTF. The CDR3 DNA reads TGCGCCAGCAGCTTAAAGGGGGCGCTTTCCTATGGCTACACCTTC. The J gene is TRBJ1-2, the V gene TRBV5-1; TRBD1 agrees at 7 bases. Germline V gene lookup returns CDR1 SGHRS and CDR2 YFSETQ. This CDR3 has 15 residues. The ends lost 2 bases at V and 4 bases at J; junction bases unmatched: 8.

CDR3: CASSDEAGGGNYGYTF. The CDR3 DNA follows: TGTGCCAGCAGTGATGAGGCAGGGGGCGGTAACTATGGCTACACCTTC. J is TRBJ1-2 and V is TRBV25-1, with 8 bases matching TRBD1. The CDR3 length is 16 residues. Germline V gives CDR1 MGHDK, CDR2 SYGVNS. Trimming took 3 bases from V and 1 from J; bases not matched to a gene: 7.

The chain uses TRBV19 and TRBJ2-5, with D possibly being TRBD1 (6 bases). CDR1 LNHDA and CDR2 SQIVND come from the germline V gene (reference sequence). Trimming took off 3 bases at V and 6 bases at J, with 32 bases between the two ends. This CDR3 spans 20 amino acids. The CDR3 here is CASSITASRQALSYSQTQYF. CDR3 nucleotides: TGTGCCAGTAGTATCACCGCGTCAAGACAGGCCCTAAGTTATAGTCAGACCCAGTACTTC.

The chain combines TRBV11-2 with TRBJ1-2, with 12 bases aligning to TRBD1. Germline lookup yields CDR1 SGHAT and CDR2 FQNNGV. The trim removed 0 bases at V and 6 bases at J, leaving 11 bases unmatched. The CDR3 covers 18 residues. Here the CDR3 reads CASSLDVGQGAATHGYTF. The CDR3 DNA sequence: TGTGCCAGCAGCTTAGATGTGGGACAGGGGGCCGCCACCCATGGCTACACCTTC.

A word on this clone: The same CDR3 also results from other DNA sequences found in this sample. The chain has TRBV12-3 or TRBV12-4 and TRBJ1-2; D is perhaps TRBD1 (5 bases). The CDR3 runs to 13 residues. Trimming pared 3 bases from V and 3 bases from J, leaving 8 bases between. Written as DNA, the CDR3 is TGTGCCAGCAGTTTCGGGGGGGACTATGGCTACACCTTC. Its translation: CASSFGGDYGYTF.

The chain carries TRBV6-5 and TRBJ2-2; D unclear. Germline V gene data show CDR1 as MNHEY and CDR2 as SVGAGI. V dropped 7 bases and J dropped 4 bases, with 16 bases sitting between them. This CDR3 comprises 15 residues. The CDR3 sequence: CASIIDWVSTGELFF. The CDR3 nucleotides are TGTGCCAGCATCATAGACTGGGTCAGCACCGGGGAGCTGTTTTTT.

This clone was recorded once. J is TRBJ1-1 and V is TRBV5-8, with D possibly matching TRBD1 (6 bases). CDR3 length equals 14 residues. Trimming took 5 bases from V and 6 from J, leaving 17 bases between them. Germline-derived CDR1 and CDR2 are SGHTS and YDEGEE. CDR3 residues: CASSPEEGVAEAFF. DNA of the CDR3: TGTGCCAGCAGTCCAGAAGAGGGGGTCGCTGAAGCTTTCTTT. Full variable domain (missing parts from reference TRBV5-8 and TRBJ1-1): EAGVTQSPTHLIKTRGQQATLRCSPISGHTSVYWYQQALGLGLQFLLWYDEGEERNRGNFPPRFSGRQFPNYSSELNVNALELEDSALYLCASSPEEGVAEAFFGQGTRLTVV.

The rearrangement uses TRBV11-3 and TRBJ2-5, with D uncertain. The V gene lost 8 bases and the J gene lost 5 bases, with 24 bases spanning the gap. This CDR3 has 16 amino acids. Germline CDR1 is SGHNT and CDR2 is YENEEA. CDR3 residues: CASRPRNLGDGETQYF. CDR3 bases: TGTGCCAGCCGCCCCCGAAATTTAGGAGACGGGGAGACCCAGTACTTC.

This chain connects TRBV12-3 or TRBV12-4 to TRBJ1-5; no clear D gene. Trimming took 6 bases from V and 6 from J, leaving 12 bases between them. The CDR3 spans 13 residues. The CDR3, as DNA: TGTGCCAGCAGCCCGAGTGAGGGTCAGCCCCAGCATTTT. This translates into CASSPSEGQPQHF.

At least ten counts were recorded for this clone. The rearrangement joins TRBV5-1 to TRBJ2-7, with TRBD1 as a possible D gene (6 bases). CDR1 and CDR2 from the germline V gene are SGHRS and YFSETQ. With 4 bases removed from V and 6 bases from J, the gap between germline ends came to 20 bases. The CDR3 sequence is 15 residues long. CDR3 region: CASSAYFGTLLEQYF. CDR3 nucleotide sequence: TGCGCCAGCAGCGCATACTTCGGGACACTTCTCGAGCAGTACTTC.

The genes are TRBV28 and TRBJ2-5, with 10 positions matching TRBD1. Germline-derived CDR1 and CDR2 are MDHEN and SYDVKM. The J segment lost 4 bases and the V segment lost 4 bases, leaving 9 bases of the junction unmatched. CDR3 length equals 16 residues. CDR3 protein: CASSSAKDRGGETQYF. CDR3 DNA: TGTGCCAGCAGTTCTGCTAAGGACAGGGGGGGAGAGACCCAGTACTTC.

J is TRBJ1-1 and V is TRBV5-3, with 9 bases identical to TRBD1. TRBV5-3 is an ORF, and what it does is uncertain. The CDR3 extends over 23 amino acids. V dropped 4 bases and J dropped 1; count of bases not matched to a gene: 29. The CDR3 nucleotides are TGTGCCAGAAGCCGGGGAAAGGCGGGACAGGGTTTAACCAAGGCTCAACCGAACACTGAAGCTTTCTTT. It yields the protein CARSRGKAGQGLTKAQPNTEAFF.

This clone was picked up one time. This sequence joins TRBV7-2 and TRBJ1-6, with D hard to call. Trimming shortened V by 5 bases and J by 9 bases, and 11 bases separated the two germline ends. CDR1 and CDR2 (germline): SGHTA, FQGNSA. CDR3 length: 13 amino acids. CDR3 sequence (DNA): TGTGCCAGCAGCCCTTACTCCCCTTCACCCCTCCACTTT. It is translated as CASSPYSPSPLHF.